These 5 T cell receptor beta chains share one sample of origin, sequenced in a study of blood T cells in healthy people across ages (dated by TCRdb to 2013 to 2016). Library preparation used 5' RACE. The listed sequencing device is Illumina HiSeq 2500. A second PCR of about 7 to 12 cycles was run with a J-beta primer mix and a sample-barcoded 5' primer. TCRdb took the public reads, trimmed them with fastp at Q25, ran MiXCR for clone calling and kept in-frame beta chains. Every distinct CDR3 protein forms one entry, paired with its most common genes and DNA. A total of about 640,000 distinct CDR3 sequences appear in this sample, about 30% of them only once. The ten biggest clones cover approximately 14% of the sample. The sample taken for sequencing was blood. The receptors were sampled from a woman older than 75 in good health.

This clonotype was seen ten or more times. This chain joins TRBV20-1 and TRBJ2-5; 8 positions agree with TRBD1. The CDR3 covers 13 residues. The V gene's germline CDR1 is DFQATT and CDR2 SNEGSKA (reference sequence). The V and J ends lost 3 bases and 5 bases, in that order; junction bases with no gene match: 5. CDR3 in DNA: TGCAGTGCTAGTCCTACAGGGGGGGAGACCCAGTACTTC. Its protein is CSASPTGGETQYF.

This clonotype was observed a handful of times. The V call is TRBV11-2, the J call TRBJ1-1, with D unresolved. With 3 bases removed from V and 5 bases from J, the gap between germline ends came to 13 bases. Germline V gives CDR1 SGHAT, CDR2 FQNNGV. The CDR3 has 14 amino acids. The CDR3 spells CASSFKAARTEAFF. Here the CDR3 DNA reads TGTGCCAGCAGCTTCAAGGCGGCCCGGACTGAAGCTTTCTTT.

V gene TRBV20-1 combines with J gene TRBJ1-6; TRBD1 matches at 8 bases. CDR1 is DFQATT, CDR2 SNEGSKA, per germline (reference sequence). V dropped 3 bases and J dropped 10; count of bases not matched to a gene: 11. The CDR3 totals 15 residues. The CDR3 spells CSASRSDRGGSPLHF. DNA of the CDR3: TGCAGTGCTAGCCGCTCTGACAGGGGCGGATCACCCCTCCACTTT.

The V call is TRBV7-2, the J call TRBJ1-5; the D is unclear. V was cut by 5 bases and J by 5 bases, with 10 bases left in between. Looked up from germline, CDR1 is SGHTA and CDR2 is FQGNSA. There are 13 residues in the CDR3. The CDR3 sequence is CASSPSTYQPQHF. The CDR3 nucleotides are TGTGCCAGCAGCCCCTCGACGTATCAGCCCCAGCATTTT. Full variable domain (missing parts from reference TRBV7-2 and TRBJ1-5): GAGVSQSPSNKVTEKGKDVELRCDPISGHTALYWYRQSLGQGLEFLIYFQGNSAPDKSGLPSDRFSAERTGGSVSTLTIQRTQQEDSAVYLCASSPSTYQPQHFGDGTRLSIL.

Ten or more counts support this clonotype. V is TRBV7-2 and J is TRBJ2-3; the D is unclear. CDR3 length: 14 residues. Trimming took off 1 base at V and 5 bases at J, with 10 bases between the two ends. Germline lookup yields CDR1 SGHTA and CDR2 FQGNSA. Here the CDR3 DNA reads TGTGCCAGCAGCTTAGAGGGTGAGAAAGATACGCAGTATTTT. It is translated as CASSLEGEKDTQYF.